This T cell receptor beta chain emerged from a study of glioma-infiltrating T cells. Findings and limits, study-wide: CDR3 overlap between tissue and blood was very small. Gliomas, especially low-grade, showed above-expected tissue-blood divergence; non-neoplastic patients showed below.

Germline CDR1 and CDR2: GTSNPN and SVGIG (reference sequence). CDR3 size: 15 residues. V lost 4 bases and J 8 bases, leaving 23 bases between the germline ends. Regarding this clonotype: Its target is unknown.

Using RNA template, CDR3s of TCR alpha and beta were amplified with iRepertoire arm-PCR. Input was about 100-450 ng of tissue mRNA or PBMC total RNA. TCRdb reanalysed the multiplex PCR reads using MiXCR and keeps one entry per CDR3 protein. The table has about 110,000 distinct CDR3 sequences, 25% to 30% seen once. The rearrangement uses TRBV30 and TRBJ1-2; D remains unclear. This clonotype was obtained from a human donor with low-grade glioma or glioblastoma, undergoing nonglioma brain surgery, or in good health (not recorded which). Sequenced: glioma tissue, nonneoplastic brain tissue, or PBMCs (not recorded which). CDR3 amino acids: CAWTLDIRGGLGYTF. The CDR3 DNA is TGTGCCTGGACCCTAGACATCCGCGGCGGGCTCGGCTACACCTTC.